This T cell receptor (beta chain) originates from a study of T-cell reconstitution after alpha-beta-depleted transplantation in children. The table lists this clonotype with a few counts. As yet, its antigen is unknown. The TCRbeta library was prepared with unique molecular identifiers. Each CDR3 protein gets one entry after TCRdb re-called the PCR reads with MiXCR. Of 670,000 or so distinct CDR3 sequences detected, about 12% appear once; the ten largest clones hold 0.79%. V dropped 3 bases and J dropped 5 bases, with 14 bases sitting between them. CDR1 and CDR2 (germline): DFQATT, SNEGSKA (reference sequence). The CDR3 consists of 13 residues. General observations from the study: After transplant, high TCRbeta diversity at day 60 in some patients arose from surviving recipient T cells and thymic progenitors. One year after transplant, T-cell counts and diversity came mostly from newly produced T cells.

The source was PBMCs, collected before TCRalphabeta/CD19-depleted stem cell transplant. This TCR was recovered from a girl between 2 and 10 years old with congenital amegakaryocytic thrombocytopenia, due to receive a stem cell transplant. The rearrangement links TRBV20-1 to TRBJ2-7, with D possibly matching TRBD2 (5 bases). This CDR3 reads CSASRPTGNEQYF. The CDR3 DNA is TGCAGTGCTAGCCGACCAACCGGGAACGAGCAGTACTTC.